A selection of T cell receptor beta chains follows, all from one sample in a study of cytomegalovirus exposure and HLA in healthy donors. TCRdb keeps only in-frame clones here, not all; method: immunoSEQ multiplex PCR. The sample holds some 130,000 clones, approximately 85% seen once. The sequencing input was PBMCs. The receptors here all came from a woman aged 25 to 39 in good health and CMV-seropositive. Each CDR3 is given with its conserved first and last residue. The D gene is left open where the match is weak. Size is omitted from some rows. Given values are once, few, many or a class for expanded clones.

13 | TRBJ2-2 | - | TRBV5-4 | - | TGTGCCAGCAACTTGAAGGGGTCCGGGGAGCTGTTTTTT | CASNLKGSGELFF
15 | TRBJ2-1 | - | TRBV7-3 | - | TGTGCCAGCAGCTTAATGCGGGGCTCCTACAATGAGCAGTTCTTC | CASSLMRGSYNEQFF
15 | TRBJ1-4 | - | TRBV30 | - | TGTGCCAACTCGGGGGGCGTTGGAACTAATGAAAAACTGTTTTTT | CANSGGVGTNEKLFF
15 | TRBJ2-1 | - | TRBV2 | - | TGTGCCAGCAGTGATTCGTTGCCGGGAGAAAATGAGCAGTTCTTC | CASSDSLPGENEQFF
15 | TRBJ2-3 | - | TRBV11-2 | TRBD2 | TGTGCCAGCAGCTGGGGGGGAGCGGGAGAAGATACGCAGTATTTT | CASSWGGAGEDTQYF
13 | TRBJ1-2 | - | TRBV10-3 | - | TGTGCCACCCTCGGGGGGGGTCACTATGGCTACACCTTC | CATLGGGHYGYTF
13 | TRBJ2-3 | - | TRBV7-3 | - | TGTGCCAGCAGCTTTAGGGGGTTAGATACGCAGTATTTT | CASSFRGLDTQYF
14 | TRBJ1-2 | - | TRBV5-5 | TRBD1 | TGTGCCAGCAGCCAGACAGGGAGGATGGGTGGCTACACCTTC | CASSQTGRMGGYTF
14 | TRBJ1-1 | - | TRBV19 | TRBD1 | TGTGCCAGTAGTATAGACGACAGGGTGGCTGAAGCTTTCTTT | CASSIDDRVAEAFF
18 | TRBJ2-3 | few | TRBV7-9 | - | TGTGCCAGCAGCCTAGCAAGTCTCGGGGCGGGGCCTAAAGATACGCAGTATTTT | CASSLASLGAGPKDTQYF
14 | TRBJ1-5 | few | TRBV19 | - | TGTGCCAGTAGTATGAGAGAGGGAAATCAGCCCCAGCATTTT | CASSMREGNQPQHF
16 | TRBJ1-3 | - | TRBV5-4 | TRBD1 | TGTGCCAGCACTTTTGGGGGGGGACAGGGGGCGAACACCATATATTTT | CASTFGGGQGANTIYF
15 | TRBJ2-7 | - | TRBV5-1 | - | TGCGCCAGCAGGCCGCTGACAGGCGGCCCCCCCGAGCAGTACTTC | CASRPLTGGPPEQYF
13 | TRBJ1-5 | - | TRBV18 | - | TGTGCCAGCTCACCAAATTGGGGAGAGCCCCAGCATTTT | CASSPNWGEPQHF
15 | TRBJ2-2 | - | TRBV11-3 | - | TGTGCCAGCAGCTTAGGTCTAGCCCCCTCCGGGGAGCTGTTTTTT | CASSLGLAPSGELFF
16 | TRBJ2-7 | few | TRBV7-2 | - | TGTGCCAGCAGCTTAGTGGGCCATCCTGGATTCTACGAGCAGTACTTC | CASSLVGHPGFYEQYF
15 | TRBJ2-7 | - | TRBV7-2 | - | TGTGCCAGCAGCGTTACAGGGACCCTTGCGGGCGAGCAGTACTTC | CASSVTGTLAGEQYF
13 | TRBJ1-1 | - | TRBV14 | - | TGTGCCAGCAGCCGCCTCCCACAGGGTATGGCTTTCTTT | CASSRLPQGMAFF
16 | TRBJ2-7 | - | TRBV28 | TRBD1 | TGTGCCAGCAGTCCTCGGACAGGGGGGTCTTCCTACGAGCAGTACTTC | CASSPRTGGSSYEQYF
15 | TRBJ1-1 | - | TRBV6-1 | - | TGTGCCAGCAGTAGCCGGGGGGAGACGAACACTGAAGCTTTCTTT | CASSSRGETNTEAFF
16 | TRBJ2-3 | - | TRBV2 | TRBD2 | TGTGCCAGCAGTGGGGAGGGCGGGGGGGCCACAGATACGCAGTATTTT | CASSGEGGGATDTQYF
15 | TRBJ2-3 | - | TRBV27 | TRBD1 | TGTGCCAGCAGTCCACGGGACAGGGCGCGAGTGGGGCAGTATTTT | CASSPRDRARVGQYF
13 | TRBJ2-7 | few | TRBV6-5 | TRBD1 | TGTGCCAGCAGTAGGACAGGGGCCTACGAGCAGTACTTC | CASSRTGAYEQYF
13 | TRBJ2-7 | - | TRBV7-3 | TRBD1 | TGTGCCAGCAGCTTAGAAGTACAGGGGGAGCAGTACTTC | CASSLEVQGEQYF
15 | TRBJ2-1 | - | TRBV19 | - | TGTGCCAGTAGAGGGGGAGGGGGTGGGGGCAATGAGCAGTTCTTC | CASRGGGGGGNEQFF
15 | TRBJ2-3 | - | TRBV19 | - | TGTGCCAGTTCTCCCTTGGTCGCTAGCGCGAATACGCAGTATTTT | CASSPLVASANTQYF
14 | TRBJ2-1 | few | TRBV28 | TRBD2 | TGTGCCAGCGTTGAACTAGCGGGCGGTCGGGAGCAGTTCTTC | CASVELAGGREQFF
15 | TRBJ1-5 | - | TRBV28 | TRBD1 | TGTGCCGTACCAACCGGGACAGATAGCAATCAGCCCCAGCATTTT | CAVPTGTDSNQPQHF
14 | TRBJ1-5 | - | TRBV28 | TRBD1 | TGTGCCAGCAGTCCGGACAGGGACAATCAGCCCCAGCATTTT | CASSPDRDNQPQHF
13 | TRBJ2-7 | once | TRBV7-2 | TRBD2 | TGTGCCAGCAGCGTCGGGGGGGCGTACGAGCAGTACTTC | CASSVGGAYEQYF
14 | TRBJ2-3 | - | TRBV7-2 | TRBD2 | TGTGCCAGCAGCTCCTCTGGTTGGCGGGGGGGGCAGTATTTT | CASSSSGWRGGQYF
11 | TRBJ2-7 | once | TRBV28 | TRBD1 | TGTACCTCGGGACAGACCTACGAGCAGTACTTC | CTSGQTYEQYF
15 | TRBJ1-1 | - | TRBV18 | TRBD1 | TGTGCCAGCCTCACCTCACCCGGGACAGGCACTGAAGCTTTCTTT | CASLTSPGTGTEAFF
11 | TRBJ1-1 | - | TRBV6-5 | - | TGTGCCAGCGGGCAAGGGGCTGAAGCTTTCTTT | CASGQGAEAFF